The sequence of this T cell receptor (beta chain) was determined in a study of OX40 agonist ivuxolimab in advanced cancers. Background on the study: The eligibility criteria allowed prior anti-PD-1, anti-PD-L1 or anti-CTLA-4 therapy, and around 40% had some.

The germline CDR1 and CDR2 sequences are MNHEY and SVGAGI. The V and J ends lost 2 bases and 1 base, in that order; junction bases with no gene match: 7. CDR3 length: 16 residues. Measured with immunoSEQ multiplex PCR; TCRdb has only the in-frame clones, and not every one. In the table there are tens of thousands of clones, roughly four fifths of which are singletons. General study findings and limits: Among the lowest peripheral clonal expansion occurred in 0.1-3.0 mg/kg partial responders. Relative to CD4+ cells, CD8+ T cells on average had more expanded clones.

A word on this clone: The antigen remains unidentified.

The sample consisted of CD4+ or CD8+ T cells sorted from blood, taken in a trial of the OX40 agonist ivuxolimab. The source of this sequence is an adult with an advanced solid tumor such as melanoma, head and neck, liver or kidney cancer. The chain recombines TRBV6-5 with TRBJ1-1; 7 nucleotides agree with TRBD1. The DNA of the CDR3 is TGTGCCAGCAGTTACCGTAAGACAGGGAGGAACACTGAAGCTTTCTTT. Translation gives CASSYRKTGRNTEAFF.